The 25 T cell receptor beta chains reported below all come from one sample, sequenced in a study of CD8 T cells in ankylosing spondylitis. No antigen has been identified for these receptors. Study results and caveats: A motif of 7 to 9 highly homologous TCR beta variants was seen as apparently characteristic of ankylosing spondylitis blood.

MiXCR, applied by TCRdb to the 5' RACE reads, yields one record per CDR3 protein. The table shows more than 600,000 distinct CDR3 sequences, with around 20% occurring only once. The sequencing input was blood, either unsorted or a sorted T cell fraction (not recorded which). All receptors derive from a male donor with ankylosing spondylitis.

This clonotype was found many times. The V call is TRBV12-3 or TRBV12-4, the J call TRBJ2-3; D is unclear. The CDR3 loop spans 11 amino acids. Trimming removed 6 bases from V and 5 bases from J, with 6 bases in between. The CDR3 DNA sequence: TGTGCCAGCAGGCTACGAGATACGCAGTATTTT. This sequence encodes CASRLRDTQYF.

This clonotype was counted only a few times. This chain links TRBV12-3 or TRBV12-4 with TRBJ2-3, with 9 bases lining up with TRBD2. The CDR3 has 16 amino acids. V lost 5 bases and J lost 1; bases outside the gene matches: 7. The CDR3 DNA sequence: TGTGCCAGCAGTCCGGGGACTAGCCGACGCACAGATACGCAGTATTTT. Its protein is CASSPGTSRRTDTQYF.

The CDR3 bases are TGCGCCAGCAGCCCTTACGGGGGTCGCGCCGGGGAGAACACTGAAGCTTTCTTT. Protein: CASSPYGGRAGENTEAFF. The rearrangement joins TRBV5-1 to TRBJ1-1, with D possibly being TRBD1 (5 bases). Trimming cost V 4 bases and J 1 base, with 23 bases left between them. In germline, CDR1 is SGHRS, CDR2 YFSETQ. The CDR3 runs to 18 residues.

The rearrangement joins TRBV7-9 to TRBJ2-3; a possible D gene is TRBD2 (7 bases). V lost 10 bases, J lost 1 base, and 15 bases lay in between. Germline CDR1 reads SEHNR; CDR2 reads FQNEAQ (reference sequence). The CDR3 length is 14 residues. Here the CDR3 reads CATGGPSGTDTQYF. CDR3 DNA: TGTGCCACCGGGGGGCCTTCTGGCACAGATACGCAGTATTTT. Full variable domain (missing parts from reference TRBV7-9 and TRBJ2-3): DTGVSQNPRHKITKRGQNVTFRCDPISEHNRLYWYRQTLGQGPEFLTYFQNEAQLEKSRLLSDRFSAERPKGSFSTLEIQRTEQGDSAMYLCATGGPSGTDTQYFGPGTRLTVL.

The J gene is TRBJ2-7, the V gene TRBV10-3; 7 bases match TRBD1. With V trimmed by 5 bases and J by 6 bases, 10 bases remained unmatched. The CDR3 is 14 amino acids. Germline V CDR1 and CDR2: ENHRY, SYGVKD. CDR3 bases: TGTGCCATCAGTCCGGGACAGCTTCCGCGCGAGCAGTACTTC. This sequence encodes CAISPGQLPREQYF.

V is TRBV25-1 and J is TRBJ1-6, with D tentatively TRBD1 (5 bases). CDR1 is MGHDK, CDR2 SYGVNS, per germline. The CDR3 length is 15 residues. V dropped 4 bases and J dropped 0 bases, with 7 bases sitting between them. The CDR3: CASSADSSYNSPLHF. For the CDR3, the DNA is TGTGCCAGCAGTGCTGACAGCTCCTATAATTCACCCCTCCACTTT. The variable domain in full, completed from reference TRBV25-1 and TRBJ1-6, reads EADIYQTPRYLVIGTGKKITLECSQTMGHDKMYWYQQDPGMELHLIHYSYGVNSTEKGDLSSESTVSRIRTEHFPLTLESARPSHTSQYLCASSADSSYNSPLHFGNGTRLTVT.

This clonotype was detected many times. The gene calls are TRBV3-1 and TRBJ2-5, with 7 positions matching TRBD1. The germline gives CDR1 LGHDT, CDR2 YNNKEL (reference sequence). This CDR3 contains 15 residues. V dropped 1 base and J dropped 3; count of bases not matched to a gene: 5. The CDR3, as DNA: TGTGCCAGCAGCCAAGGGCCAGGGGGTGAAGAGACCCAGTACTTC. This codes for CASSQGPGGEETQYF.

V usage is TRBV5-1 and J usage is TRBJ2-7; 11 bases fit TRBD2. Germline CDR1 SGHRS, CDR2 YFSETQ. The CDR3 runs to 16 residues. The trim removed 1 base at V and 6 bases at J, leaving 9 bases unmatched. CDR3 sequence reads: CASSLRSTSGVGEQYF. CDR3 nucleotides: TGCGCCAGCAGCTTGAGGTCGACTAGCGGGGTCGGCGAGCAGTACTTC.

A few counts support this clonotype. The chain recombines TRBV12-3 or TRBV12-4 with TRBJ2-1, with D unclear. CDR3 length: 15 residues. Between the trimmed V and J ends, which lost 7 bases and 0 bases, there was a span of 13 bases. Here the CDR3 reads CASTSSWASYNEQFF. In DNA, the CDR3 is TGTGCCAGCACCTCCTCGTGGGCCTCCTACAATGAGCAGTTCTTC.

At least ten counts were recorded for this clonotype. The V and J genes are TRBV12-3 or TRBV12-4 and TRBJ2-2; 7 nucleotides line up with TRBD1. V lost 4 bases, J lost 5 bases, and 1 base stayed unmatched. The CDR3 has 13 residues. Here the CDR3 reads CASSSRGTGELFF. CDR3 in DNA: TGTGCCAGCAGTTCCAGGGGGACCGGGGAGCTGTTTTTT.

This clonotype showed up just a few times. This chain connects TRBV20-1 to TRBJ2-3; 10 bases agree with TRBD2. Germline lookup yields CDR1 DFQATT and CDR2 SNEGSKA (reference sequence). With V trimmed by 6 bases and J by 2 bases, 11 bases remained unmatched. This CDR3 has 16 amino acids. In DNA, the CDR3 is TGCAGTGCCGAGTCCGGGACTAGCGACTTCACAGATACGCAGTATTTT. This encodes CSAESGTSDFTDTQYF.

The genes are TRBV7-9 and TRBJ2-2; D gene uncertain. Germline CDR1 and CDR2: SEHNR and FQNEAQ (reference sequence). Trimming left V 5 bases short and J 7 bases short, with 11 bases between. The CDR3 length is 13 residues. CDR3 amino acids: CASSLLGDGELFF. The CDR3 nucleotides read TGTGCCAGCAGCCTCCTAGGAGACGGGGAGCTGTTTTTT.

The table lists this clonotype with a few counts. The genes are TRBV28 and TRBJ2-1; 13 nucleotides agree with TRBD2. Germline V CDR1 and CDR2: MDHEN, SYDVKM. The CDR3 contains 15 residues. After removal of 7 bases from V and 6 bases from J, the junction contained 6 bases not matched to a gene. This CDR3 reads CASTVGTSGINEQFF. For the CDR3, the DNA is TGTGCCAGCACCGTCGGGACTAGCGGGATCAATGAGCAGTTCTTC.

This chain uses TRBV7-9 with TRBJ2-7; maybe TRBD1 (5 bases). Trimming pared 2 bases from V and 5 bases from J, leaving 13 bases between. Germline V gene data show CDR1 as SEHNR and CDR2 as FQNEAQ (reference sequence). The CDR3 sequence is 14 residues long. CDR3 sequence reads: CASSLWGSDHEQYF. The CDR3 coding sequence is TGTGCCAGCAGCTTATGGGGCAGTGACCACGAGCAGTACTTC. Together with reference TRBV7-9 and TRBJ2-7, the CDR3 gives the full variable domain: DTGVSQNPRHKITKRGQNVTFRCDPISEHNRLYWYRQTLGQGPEFLTYFQNEAQLEKSRLLSDRFSAERPKGSFSTLEIQRTEQGDSAMYLCASSLWGSDHEQYFGPGTRLTVT.

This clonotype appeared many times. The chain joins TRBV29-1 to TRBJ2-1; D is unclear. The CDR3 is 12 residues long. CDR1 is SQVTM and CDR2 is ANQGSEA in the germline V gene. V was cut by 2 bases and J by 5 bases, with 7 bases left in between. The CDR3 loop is CSVEPTNNEQFF. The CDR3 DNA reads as TGCAGCGTTGAACCGACCAACAATGAGCAGTTCTTC.

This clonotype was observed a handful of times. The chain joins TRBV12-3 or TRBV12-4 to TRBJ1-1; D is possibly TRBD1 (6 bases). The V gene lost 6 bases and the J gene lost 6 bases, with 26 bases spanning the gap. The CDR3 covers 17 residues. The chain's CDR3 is CASSGEGRGGPRAEAFF. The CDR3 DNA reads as TGTGCCAGCAGCGGCGAGGGCAGGGGAGGGCCTCGGGCTGAAGCTTTCTTT.

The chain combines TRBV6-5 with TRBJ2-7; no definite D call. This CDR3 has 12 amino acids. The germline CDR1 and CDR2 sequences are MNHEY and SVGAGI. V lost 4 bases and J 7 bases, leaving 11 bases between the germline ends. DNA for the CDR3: TGTGCCAGCAGTTCGACTGGGGTAGAGCAGTACTTC. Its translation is CASSSTGVEQYF.

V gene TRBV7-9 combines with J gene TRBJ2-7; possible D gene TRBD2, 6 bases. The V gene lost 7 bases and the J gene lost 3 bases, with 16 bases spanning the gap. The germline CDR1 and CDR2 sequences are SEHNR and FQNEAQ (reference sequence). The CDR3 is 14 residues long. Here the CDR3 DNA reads TGTGCCAGCACCACCCCCGGGAGCCTCTACGAGCAGTACTTC. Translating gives CASTTPGSLYEQYF. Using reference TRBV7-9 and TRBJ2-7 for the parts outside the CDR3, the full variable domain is DTGVSQNPRHKITKRGQNVTFRCDPISEHNRLYWYRQTLGQGPEFLTYFQNEAQLEKSRLLSDRFSAERPKGSFSTLEIQRTEQGDSAMYLCASTTPGSLYEQYFGPGTRLTVT.

The CDR3 coding sequence is TGCGCCAGCAGCCTCCTCGCCACAAATCAGCCCCAGCATTTT. It encodes CASSLLATNQPQHF. This chain uses TRBV4-1 with TRBJ1-5; D is ambiguous. This CDR3 contains 14 residues. CDR1 is MGHRA, CDR2 YSYEKL, per germline. V was cut by 4 bases and J by 4 bases, with 11 bases left in between.

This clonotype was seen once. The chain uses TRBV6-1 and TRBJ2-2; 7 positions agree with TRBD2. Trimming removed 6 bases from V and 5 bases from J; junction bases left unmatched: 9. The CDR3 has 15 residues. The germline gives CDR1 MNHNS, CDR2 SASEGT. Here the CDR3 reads CASRAPGRLTGELFF. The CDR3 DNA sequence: TGTGCCAGCAGGGCCCCCGGGAGGTTGACCGGGGAGCTGTTTTTT.

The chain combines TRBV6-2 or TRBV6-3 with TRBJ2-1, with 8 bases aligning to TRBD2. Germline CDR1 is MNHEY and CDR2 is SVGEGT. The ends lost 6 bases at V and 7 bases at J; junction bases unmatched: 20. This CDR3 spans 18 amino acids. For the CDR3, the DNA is TGTGCCAGCAGATCGGGCTGGGGTAGCGGGACCGAAGGGAATGAGCAGTTCTTC. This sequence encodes CASRSGWGSGTEGNEQFF.

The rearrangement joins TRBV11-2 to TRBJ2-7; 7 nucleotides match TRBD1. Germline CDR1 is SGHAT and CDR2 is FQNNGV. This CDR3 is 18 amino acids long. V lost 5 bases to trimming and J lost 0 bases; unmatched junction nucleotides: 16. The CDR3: CASSRPPGTRGLSYEQYF. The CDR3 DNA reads TGTGCCAGCAGCCGACCTCCGGGGACGAGGGGGCTCTCCTACGAGCAGTACTTC.

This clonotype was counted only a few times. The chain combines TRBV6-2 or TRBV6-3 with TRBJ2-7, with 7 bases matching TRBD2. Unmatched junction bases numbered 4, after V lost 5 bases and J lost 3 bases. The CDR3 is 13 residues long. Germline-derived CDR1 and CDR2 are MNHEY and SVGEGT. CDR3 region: CASSGLVNYEQYF. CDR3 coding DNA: TGTGCCAGCAGTGGACTAGTCAACTACGAGCAGTACTTC.

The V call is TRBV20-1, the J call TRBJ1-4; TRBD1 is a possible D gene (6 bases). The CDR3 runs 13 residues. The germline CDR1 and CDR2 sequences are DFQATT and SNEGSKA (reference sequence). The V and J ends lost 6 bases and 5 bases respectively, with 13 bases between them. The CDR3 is CSALNRANEKLFF. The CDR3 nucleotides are TGCAGTGCCCTGAACAGGGCAAATGAAAAACTGTTTTTT.

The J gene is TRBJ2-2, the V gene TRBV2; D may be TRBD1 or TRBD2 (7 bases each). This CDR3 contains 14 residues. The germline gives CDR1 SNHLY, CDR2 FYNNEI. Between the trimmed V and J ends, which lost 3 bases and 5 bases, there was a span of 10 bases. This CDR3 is CASSDRGGTGELFF. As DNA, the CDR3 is TGTGCCAGCAGTGACAGGGGGGGTACCGGGGAGCTGTTTTTT.